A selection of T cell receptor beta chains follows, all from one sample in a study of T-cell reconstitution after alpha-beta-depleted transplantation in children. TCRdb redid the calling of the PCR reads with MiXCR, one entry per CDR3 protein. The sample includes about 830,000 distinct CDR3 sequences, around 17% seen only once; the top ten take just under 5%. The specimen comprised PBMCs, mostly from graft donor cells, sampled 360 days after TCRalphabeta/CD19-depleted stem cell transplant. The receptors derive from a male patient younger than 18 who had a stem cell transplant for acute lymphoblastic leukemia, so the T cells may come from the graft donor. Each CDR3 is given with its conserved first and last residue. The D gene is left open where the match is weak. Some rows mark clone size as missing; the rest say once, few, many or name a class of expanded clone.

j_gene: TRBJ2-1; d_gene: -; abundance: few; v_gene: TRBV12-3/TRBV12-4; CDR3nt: TGTGCCAGCAGCCGGGGACATTGGAGTTATGAGCAGTTCTTC; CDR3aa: CASSRGHWSYEQFF
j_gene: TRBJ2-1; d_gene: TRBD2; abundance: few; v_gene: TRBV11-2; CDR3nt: TGTGCCAGCAGCCGAAGTCCCGGACTAGCGGGAATCAATGAGCAGTTCTTC; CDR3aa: CASSRSPGLAGINEQFF
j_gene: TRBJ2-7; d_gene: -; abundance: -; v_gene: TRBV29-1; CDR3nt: TGCAGCGTTGAACTTGGGGGAACAGGAGCCTACGAGCAGTACTTC; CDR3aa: CSVELGGTGAYEQYF
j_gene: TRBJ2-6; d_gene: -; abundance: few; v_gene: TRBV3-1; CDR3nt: TGTGCCAGCAGCCAAGTACCAGGTGGCTCTGGGGCCAACGTCCTGACTTTC; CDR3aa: CASSQVPGGSGANVLTF
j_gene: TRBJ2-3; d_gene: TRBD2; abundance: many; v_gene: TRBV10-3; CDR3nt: TGTGCCATCAGTGAGCCGGGACTAGGGGACACAGATACGCAGTATTTT; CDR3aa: CAISEPGLGDTDTQYF
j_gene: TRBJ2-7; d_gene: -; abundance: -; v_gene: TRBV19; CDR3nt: TGTGCCAGTAACCACAGGGGGGGGTCGTCCTACGAGCAGTACTTC; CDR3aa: CASNHRGGSSYEQYF
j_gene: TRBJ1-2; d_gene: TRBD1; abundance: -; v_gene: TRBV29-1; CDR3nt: TGCAGCGTAGCGGACAGGGGCGGAGGCTACACCTTC; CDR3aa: CSVADRGGGYTF
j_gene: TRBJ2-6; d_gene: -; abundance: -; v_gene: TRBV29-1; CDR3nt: TGCAGCGTTGGCTACAGGGCTGGGGCCAACGTCCTGACTTTC; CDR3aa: CSVGYRAGANVLTF
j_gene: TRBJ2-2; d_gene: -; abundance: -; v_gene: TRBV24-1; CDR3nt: TGTGCCACCAGTCCCAAGGACTTGGCGACCGGGGAGCTGTTTTTT; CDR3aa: CATSPKDLATGELFF
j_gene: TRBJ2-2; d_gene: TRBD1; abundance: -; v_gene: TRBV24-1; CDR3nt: TGTGCCACCAGGACGGGACAGGGGAACACCGGGGAGCTGTTTTTT; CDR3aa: CATRTGQGNTGELFF
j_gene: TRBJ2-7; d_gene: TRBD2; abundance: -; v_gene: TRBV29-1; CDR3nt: TGCAGCGTTTCTGGCAGTGGGGTTCAAGGACTAGCGGGTACCTACGAGCAGTACTTC; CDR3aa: CSVSGSGVQGLAGTYEQYF
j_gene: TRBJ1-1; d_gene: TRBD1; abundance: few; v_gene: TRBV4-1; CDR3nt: TGCGCCAGCAGCCAAGGCCTGACAGGGTCGGAAGCTTTCTTT; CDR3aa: CASSQGLTGSEAFF
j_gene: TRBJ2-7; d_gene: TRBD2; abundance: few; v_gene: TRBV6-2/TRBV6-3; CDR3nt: TGTGCCAGCAGTTATATGGGACTAGCGGGCTACGAGCAGTACTTC; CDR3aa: CASSYMGLAGYEQYF
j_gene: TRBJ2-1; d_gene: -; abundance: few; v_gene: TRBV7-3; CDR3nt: TGTGCCAGCAGCTCTACGTCCCATGAGCAGTTCTTC; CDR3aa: CASSSTSHEQFF